This is a list of T cell receptor beta chains from one sample in a study of T cell responses to AZD1222 COVID-19 vaccine. Profiled with immunoSEQ multiplex PCR; TCRdb holds only in-frame clones, not every one. This table holds about 100,000 clones, approximately 90% found once. The sequenced sample was peripheral blood, obtained on day 0 of AZD1222 vaccination. Receptor source: an adult in good health. The CDR3 runs from the conserved cysteine through the conserved F or W. A D gene is named only where the DNA matches it firmly. Clone size appears in some rows only: once, few, many, or a class for an expanded clone.

v_call: TRBV5-5
d_call: TRBD1
clone_size: NA
j_call: TRBJ2-5
cdr3_nt: TGTGCCAGCAGCCGACGCGGGACAGGGACCGAGACCCAGTACTTC
cdr3_aa: CASSRRGTGTETQYF

v_call: TRBV7-9
d_call: NA
clone_size: NA
j_call: TRBJ2-7
cdr3_nt: TGTGCCAGCAGCTTAGCGCGCGACACGTACGAGCAGTACTTC
cdr3_aa: CASSLARDTYEQYF

v_call: TRBV4-3
d_call: NA
clone_size: NA
j_call: TRBJ1-1
cdr3_nt: TGCGCCAGCAGCCAAGACCGTGGCACTGAAGCTTTCTTT
cdr3_aa: CASSQDRGTEAFF

v_call: TRBV28
d_call: NA
clone_size: NA
j_call: TRBJ1-5
cdr3_nt: TGTGCCAGCAGTTTAAGAGGGGGGCAGCCCCAGCATTTT
cdr3_aa: CASSLRGGQPQHF

v_call: TRBV7-9
d_call: NA
clone_size: once
j_call: TRBJ2-1
cdr3_nt: TGTGCCAGCAGCTTAATGGATGAGCAGTTCTTC
cdr3_aa: CASSLMDEQFF

v_call: TRBV5-5
d_call: NA
clone_size: once
j_call: TRBJ1-1
cdr3_nt: TGTGCCAGCAGCTTGGTGCCGGACACTGAAGCTTTCTTT
cdr3_aa: CASSLVPDTEAFF

v_call: TRBV2
d_call: NA
clone_size: NA
j_call: TRBJ1-6
cdr3_nt: TGTGCCAGCAGCGACGGACAGAGAGATAATTCACCCCTCCACTTT
cdr3_aa: CASSDGQRDNSPLHF

v_call: TRBV7-9
d_call: TRBD1
clone_size: NA
j_call: TRBJ2-7
cdr3_nt: TGTGCCAGCAGCCGGACAGGGGAGAGCTACGAGCAGTACTTC
cdr3_aa: CASSRTGESYEQYF

v_call: TRBV7-8
d_call: TRBD1
clone_size: NA
j_call: TRBJ1-1
cdr3_nt: TGTGCCAGCACCCGACAGGGGTCGACCACTGAAGCTTTCTTT
cdr3_aa: CASTRQGSTTEAFF

v_call: TRBV18
d_call: NA
clone_size: NA
j_call: TRBJ1-1
cdr3_nt: TGTGCCAGCTCACCCGGGTTTGAAGCTTTCTTT
cdr3_aa: CASSPGFEAFF

v_call: TRBV25-1
d_call: TRBD1
clone_size: medium-sized
j_call: TRBJ1-1
cdr3_nt: TGTGCCAGCAGTTCGCCGGGACAGGGGGATTCTGAAGCTTTCTTT
cdr3_aa: CASSSPGQGDSEAFF

v_call: TRBV19
d_call: NA
clone_size: NA
j_call: TRBJ1-5
cdr3_nt: TGTGCCAGTAGTATCCTACAGAGTCAGCCCCAGCATTTT
cdr3_aa: CASSILQSQPQHF

v_call: TRBV5-6
d_call: NA
clone_size: NA
j_call: TRBJ1-5
cdr3_nt: TGTGCCAGCAGCTTGGGGCTGAGACAGCCCCAGCATTTT
cdr3_aa: CASSLGLRQPQHF

v_call: TRBV3-1/TRBV3-2
d_call: NA
clone_size: NA
j_call: TRBJ1-2
cdr3_nt: TGTGCCAGCAGCCTCGACTTCCGGGACACCTATGGCTACACCTTC
cdr3_aa: CASSLDFRDTYGYTF

v_call: TRBV7-2
d_call: NA
clone_size: NA
j_call: TRBJ2-7
cdr3_nt: TGTGCCAGCAGCTTTACGTGGGGCGACGAGCAGTACTTC
cdr3_aa: CASSFTWGDEQYF

v_call: TRBV10-2
d_call: TRBD2
clone_size: NA
j_call: TRBJ2-1
cdr3_nt: TGCGCCAGCAGTGATCCTCCTAATGGTGTGACTAGCGGGGGTGATGAGCAGTTCTTC
cdr3_aa: CASSDPPNGVTSGGDEQFF

v_call: TRBV5-1
d_call: NA
clone_size: NA
j_call: TRBJ2-2
cdr3_nt: TGCGCCAGCATCCCCGCCGGGGGCAGCACCGGGGAGCTGTTTTTT
cdr3_aa: CASIPAGGSTGELFF

v_call: TRBV5-1
d_call: TRBD2
clone_size: NA
j_call: TRBJ2-1
cdr3_nt: TGCGCCAGCAGCTCGGGACTAGACAACTACCTCTTC
cdr3_aa: CASSSGLDNYLF

v_call: TRBV21-1
d_call: NA
clone_size: NA
j_call: TRBJ1-2
cdr3_nt: TGTGCCAGCAATCCCCCTGGAGGCGGTCCCTATGGCTACACCTTC
cdr3_aa: CASNPPGGGPYGYTF

v_call: TRBV7-9
d_call: NA
clone_size: NA
j_call: TRBJ1-6
cdr3_nt: TGTGCCAGCAGCTGGGGCGACCCCTATAATTCACCCCTCCACTTT
cdr3_aa: CASSWGDPYNSPLHF

v_call: TRBV5-5
d_call: TRBD1
clone_size: NA
j_call: TRBJ1-2
cdr3_nt: TGTGCCAGCAGCTCGGACAGGGGTAGGAGCTATGGCTACACCTTC
cdr3_aa: CASSSDRGRSYGYTF

v_call: TRBV30
d_call: NA
clone_size: NA
j_call: TRBJ1-1
cdr3_nt: TGTGCCCAGGTACCGACGTCCCCGCCTAACGCTGAAGCTTTCTTT
cdr3_aa: CAQVPTSPPNAEAFF

v_call: TRBV19
d_call: NA
clone_size: NA
j_call: TRBJ2-2
cdr3_nt: TGTGCCAGTAGGACTAAAGGGCTCGCGAACACCGGGGAGCTGTTTTTT
cdr3_aa: CASRTKGLANTGELFF

v_call: TRBV9
d_call: NA
clone_size: NA
j_call: TRBJ1-5
cdr3_nt: TGTGCCAGCAGCGTAGGATGGTCTAGCAATCAGCCCCAGCATTTT
cdr3_aa: CASSVGWSSNQPQHF

v_call: TRBV18
d_call: NA
clone_size: NA
j_call: TRBJ1-3
cdr3_nt: TGTGCCAGCTCACCACGAGATGGAAACACCATATATTTT
cdr3_aa: CASSPRDGNTIYF

v_call: TRBV7-9
d_call: TRBD1
clone_size: NA
j_call: TRBJ1-4
cdr3_nt: TGTGCCAGCAGCTTAGCAGACAGGGGTCTTCATGAAAAACTGTTTTTT
cdr3_aa: CASSLADRGLHEKLFF

v_call: TRBV5-1
d_call: TRBD1
clone_size: few
j_call: TRBJ1-2
cdr3_nt: TGCGCCAGCCGAACTGGGACAGATGGCTACACCTTC
cdr3_aa: CASRTGTDGYTF

v_call: TRBV6-2/TRBV6-3
d_call: TRBD1
clone_size: NA
j_call: TRBJ2-5
cdr3_nt: TGTGCCAGCAGCCTACAGGGGGCGCGGTTAGAGACCCAGTACTTC
cdr3_aa: CASSLQGARLETQYF

v_call: TRBV30
d_call: NA
clone_size: NA
j_call: TRBJ1-1
cdr3_nt: TGTGCCTGGATTCGGACAGACCCGCCCGGGGAAGCTTTCTTT
cdr3_aa: CAWIRTDPPGEAFF